Included here is one T cell receptor (beta chain) sequence, with context. The data are from a study of T cell responses to AZD1222 COVID-19 vaccine. Sequencing was performed with immunoSEQ multiplex PCR; in TCRdb, only in-frame clones are kept and a portion is missing. Of some 150,000 clones in the sample, approximately 90% were seen once. Deletions cut 5 bases from V and 3 bases from J, with 13 bases between. The length of the CDR3 is 15 residues. The germline CDR1 and CDR2 sequences are MDHEN and SYDVKM. The gene calls are TRBV28 and TRBJ1-4; D gene unclear. Sample: peripheral blood, taken on day 0 of AZD1222 vaccination. The source of this sequence is an adult in good health. CDR3 sequence (DNA): TGTGCCAGCAGTCCGTCGGGGAGGCCTAATGAAAAACTGTTTTTT. It encodes CASSPSGRPNEKLFF.